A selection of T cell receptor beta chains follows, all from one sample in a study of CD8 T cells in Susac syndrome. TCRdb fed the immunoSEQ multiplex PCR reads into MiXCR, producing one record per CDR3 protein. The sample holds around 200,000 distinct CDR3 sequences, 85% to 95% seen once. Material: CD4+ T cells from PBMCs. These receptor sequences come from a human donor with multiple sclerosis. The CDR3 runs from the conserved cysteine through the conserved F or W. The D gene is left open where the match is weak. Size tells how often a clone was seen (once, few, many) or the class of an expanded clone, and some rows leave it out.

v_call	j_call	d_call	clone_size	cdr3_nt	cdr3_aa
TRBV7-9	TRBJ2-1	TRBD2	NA	TGTGCCAGCAGCTACCTAGCGGGGGGATACAATGAGCAGTTCTTC	CASSYLAGGYNEQFF
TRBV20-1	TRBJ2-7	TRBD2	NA	TGCAGTGCTAGTGCCGGGACTAGCGGCAGAGAGCAGTACTTC	CSASAGTSGREQYF
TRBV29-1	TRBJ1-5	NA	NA	TGCAGCGTGGGGGCGCTGGGCCAGCCCCAGCATTTT	CSVGALGQPQHF
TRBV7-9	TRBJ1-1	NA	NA	TGTGCCAGCAGCCCCGACAGGTTGAACACTGAAGCTTTCTTT	CASSPDRLNTEAFF
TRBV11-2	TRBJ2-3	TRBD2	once	TGTGCCAGCAGCATCGGACTAGCGGATACGCAGTATTTT	CASSIGLADTQYF
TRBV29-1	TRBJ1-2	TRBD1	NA	TGCAGCGTCATGACAGGGGGAAACTATGGCTACACCTTC	CSVMTGGNYGYTF
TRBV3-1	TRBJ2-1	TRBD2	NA	TGTGCCAGCAGCCCTCGGACTAGCGGGGGGTCAAACAATGAGCAGTTCTTC	CASSPRTSGGSNNEQFF
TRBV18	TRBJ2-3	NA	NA	TGTGCCAGCTCACCACTCCCGCCCACAGATACGCAGTATTTT	CASSPLPPTDTQYF
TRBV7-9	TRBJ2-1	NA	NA	TGTGCCAGCAGCCTCCCCCGGGGCAGAGCGGGCTCCTACAATGAGCAGTTCTTC	CASSLPRGRAGSYNEQFF
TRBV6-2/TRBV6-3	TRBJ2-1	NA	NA	TGTGCCAGCACGCAGGCCAATGAGCAGTTCTTC	CASTQANEQFF
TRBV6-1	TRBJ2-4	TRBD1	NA	TGTGCCAGCAGTGGCGAAACGACAGGGAGTTCCCTTTCGGCCAAAAACATTCAGTACTTC	CASSGETTGSSLSAKNIQYF
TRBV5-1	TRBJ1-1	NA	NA	TGCGCCAGCAGCAAGGACAGTGAAGCTTTCTTT	CASSKDSEAFF
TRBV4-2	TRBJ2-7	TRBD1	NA	TGTGCCAGCAGCCACCCGGACAGGGGCTACGAGCAGTACTTC	CASSHPDRGYEQYF
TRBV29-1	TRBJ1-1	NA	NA	TGCAGCGTTGAGCTACAGGAGAACACTGAAGCTTTCTTT	CSVELQENTEAFF
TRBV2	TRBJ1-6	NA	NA	TGTGCCAGCAGCCAAGGTCCGTCACCCCTCCACTTT	CASSQGPSPLHF
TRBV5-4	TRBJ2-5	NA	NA	TGTGCCAGCAGCTTAGGAGGTGACGAGACCCAGTACTTC	CASSLGGDETQYF
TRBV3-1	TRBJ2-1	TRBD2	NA	TGTGCCAGCAGCCCTAGCGGGGTCTCCTACAATGAGCAGTTCTTC	CASSPSGVSYNEQFF
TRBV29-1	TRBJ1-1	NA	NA	TGCAGCGTGCTGGCAGTAGAAGCTTTCTTT	CSVLAVEAFF
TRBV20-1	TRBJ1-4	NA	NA	TGCAGTGCGCCTTGGGAGGGCCTAAAACTGTTTTTT	CSAPWEGLKLFF
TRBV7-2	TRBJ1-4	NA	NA	TGTGCCAGCAGCCAAACAGGGAGGGCTAATGAAAAACTGTTTTTT	CASSQTGRANEKLFF
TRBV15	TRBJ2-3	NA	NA	TGTGCCACCAGCAGAGATAGAGTTGGTACGCAGTATTTT	CATSRDRVGTQYF
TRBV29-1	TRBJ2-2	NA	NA	TGCAGCGTCCAGACCTTAAACTCGAACACCGGGGAGCTGTTTTTT	CSVQTLNSNTGELFF
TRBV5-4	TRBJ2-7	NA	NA	TGTGCCAGCACCCCAGGGACGCCTTACGAGCAGTACTTC	CASTPGTPYEQYF
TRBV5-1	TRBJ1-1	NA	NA	TGCGCCAGCAGCTCCTTCCCAGGGTGGAACACTGAAGCTTTCTTT	CASSSFPGWNTEAFF